The clone carrying this T cell receptor beta chain has at least ten counts. The sample originates from a study of regulatory T cells in long-lasting Graves disease. Arm-PCR of CDR3 regions with iRepertoire HTBI primers generated TCR beta libraries. In TCRdb, the multiplex PCR reads were re-called with MiXCR into one record per CDR3 protein. The sample records some 500,000 distinct CDR3 sequences, about 15% being singletons. Time point meaning: newly diagnosed GD, antithyroid drugs for less than 3 months. Construction of the TCR library relied on RNA isolated from PBMCs. This sample also belongs to another study, concerning T cells in Graves' hyperthyroidism and ophthalmopathy. That paper states: HTBI primers were the set used in a first-round RT-PCR of the TCR CDR3. From stable hyperthyroidism, ophthalmopathy was set apart by a 13 V-J model.

The specimen comprised peripheral blood mononuclear cells (PBMCs), sampled at new diagnosis, from a patient treated with antithyroid drugs. The receptor was derived from a woman aged 35 to 59 with Graves disease.

DNA for the CDR3: TGTGCCAGCAGCCAGCCGCAGGGGCAAAGCTCCTACGAGCAGTACTTC. Amino acid sequence: CASSQPQGQSSYEQYF. The chain employs TRBV7-6 and TRBJ2-7; possibly TRBD1 for D (6 bases). The V gene lost 5 bases and the J gene lost 0 bases, with 17 bases spanning the gap. In germline, CDR1 is SGHVS, CDR2 FNYEAQ. The CDR3 sequence is 16 residues long.